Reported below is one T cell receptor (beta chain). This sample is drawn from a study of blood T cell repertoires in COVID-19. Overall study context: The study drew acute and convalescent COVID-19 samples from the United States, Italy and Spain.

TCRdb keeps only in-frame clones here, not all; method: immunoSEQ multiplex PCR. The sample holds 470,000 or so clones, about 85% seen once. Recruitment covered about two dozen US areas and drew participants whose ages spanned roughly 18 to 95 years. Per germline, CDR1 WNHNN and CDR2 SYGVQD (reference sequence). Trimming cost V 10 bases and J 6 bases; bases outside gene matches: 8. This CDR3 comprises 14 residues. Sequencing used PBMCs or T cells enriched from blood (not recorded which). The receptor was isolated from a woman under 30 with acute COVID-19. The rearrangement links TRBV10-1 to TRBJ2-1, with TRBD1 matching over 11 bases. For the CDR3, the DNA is TGCGCCACCTCCGGGACAGGGGGATTCAATGAGCAGTTCTTC. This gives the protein CATSGTGGFNEQFF.